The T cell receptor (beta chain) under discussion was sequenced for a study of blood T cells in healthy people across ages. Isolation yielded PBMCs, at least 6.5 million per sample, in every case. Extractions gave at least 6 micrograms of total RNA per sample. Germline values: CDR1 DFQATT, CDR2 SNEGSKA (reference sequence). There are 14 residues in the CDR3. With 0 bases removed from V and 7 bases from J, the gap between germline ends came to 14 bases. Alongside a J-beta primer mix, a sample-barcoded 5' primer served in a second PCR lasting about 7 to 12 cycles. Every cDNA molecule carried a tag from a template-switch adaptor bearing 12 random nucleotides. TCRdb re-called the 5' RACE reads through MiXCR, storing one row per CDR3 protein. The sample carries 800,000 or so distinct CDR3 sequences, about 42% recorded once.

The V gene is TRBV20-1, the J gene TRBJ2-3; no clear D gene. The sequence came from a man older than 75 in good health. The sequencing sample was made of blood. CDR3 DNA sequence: TGCAGTGCTAGAGATGACGCTGGACCAAATACGCAGTATTTT. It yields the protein CSARDDAGPNTQYF.